The 10 T cell receptor beta chains given below trace back to one sample, sequenced in a study of T cells after posttransplantation cyclophosphamide. This table comes from immunoSEQ multiplex PCR, and its TCRdb copy is limited to in-frame clones, with some not included. Of 17,000 or so clones in the sample, less than 85% were seen once. Sampled 1 year posttransplant, controls received myeloablative marrow transplants, methotrexate and a calcineurin inhibitor. This specimen was PBMCs, taken after allogeneic stem cell transplant with calcineurin inhibitor and methotrexate. The receptors here all came from a young adult female patient who received an allogeneic stem cell transplant from an unrelated donor, was CMV-positive, and had acute and chronic GVHD. Some T cells may be provided by the graft donor.

This chain joins TRBV2 and TRBJ1-5, with TRBD1 matching 8 bases. Germline V lookup: CDR1 SNHLY, CDR2 FYNNEI. The CDR3 is made up of 15 amino acids. V lost 4 bases, J lost 5 bases, and 7 bases stayed unmatched. The CDR3 DNA is TGTGCCAGCAGTGCTAACAGGGGGGTATATCAGCCCCAGCATTTT. This encodes CASSANRGVYQPQHF.

This chain joins TRBV28 and TRBJ2-1; no reliable D call. Germline values: CDR1 MDHEN, CDR2 SYDVKM. V lost 1 base, J lost 14 bases, and 12 bases lay in between. CDR3 length equals 12 residues. This CDR3 is CASSLLSGIEFF. For the CDR3, the DNA is TGTGCCAGCAGTTTATTGTCGGGTATTGAGTTCTTC.

The J gene is TRBJ1-2, the V gene TRBV10-1; D remains unclear. The CDR3 is made up of 17 amino acids. V was shortened by 11 bases and J by 4 bases, with 29 bases between the two germline ends. The germline CDR1 and CDR2 sequences are WNHNN and SYGVQD (reference sequence). CDR3 nucleotide sequence: TGCGCCCAGCAGTGTAGCCGGAAGATCGCGAAGACCTATGGCTACACCTTC. Residues: CAQQCSRKIAKTYGYTF.

The chain employs TRBV6-5 and TRBJ2-7; D is unclear. Trimming pared 3 bases from V and 7 bases from J, leaving 10 bases between. CDR1 is MNHEY, CDR2 SVGAGI, per germline. This CDR3 has 12 amino acids. In DNA form, the CDR3 reads TGTGCCAGCAGTTATTCGCCCGGGGAGCAGTACTTC. This gives the protein CASSYSPGEQYF.

The chain carries TRBV9 and TRBJ1-5; D perhaps matches TRBD1 (6 bases). CDR1 is SGDLS, CDR2 YYNGEE, per germline. CDR3 length: 15 amino acids. Trimming removed 4 bases at V and 7 bases at J, with 18 bases between. In DNA form, the CDR3 reads TGTGCCAGCAGCCCAGGACAGAACTTTTTACAGCCCCAGCATTTT. Translating gives CASSPGQNFLQPQHF.

The V and J genes are TRBV5-6 and TRBJ2-7, with 10 bases matching TRBD2. CDR3 length: 14 amino acids. J gave up 6 bases and V 3 bases, and 6 bases lay outside the gene matches. The germline gives CDR1 SGHDT, CDR2 YYEEEE. In nucleotides, the CDR3 is TGTGCCAGCAGCTCTAGCGGGAGCCGCCTCGAGCAGTACTTC. It translates to CASSSSGSRLEQYF.

The CDR3 reads CASGLGQGSREKLFF. CDR3 bases: TGTGCTAGTGGTTTGGGACAGGGGTCGCGAGAAAAACTGTTTTTT. The rearrangement joins TRBV12-5 to TRBJ1-4; 8 bases are shared with TRBD1. With V trimmed by 1 base and J by 8 bases, 6 bases remained unmatched. Per the germline V gene, CDR1 is LGHNT and CDR2 is FRNRAP. This CDR3 has 15 residues.

The chain joins TRBV5-1 to TRBJ2-7; 9 nucleotides match TRBD1. J gave up 1 base and V 5 bases, and 7 bases lay outside the gene matches. CDR3 length: 15 residues. Germline V lookup: CDR1 SGHRS, CDR2 YFSETQ. CDR3 amino acids: CASRPGQGSSYEQYF. In DNA form, the CDR3 reads TGCGCCAGCAGACCCGGACAGGGGTCTTCCTACGAGCAGTACTTC.

This sequence joins TRBV11-2 and TRBJ2-2; a weak D match, TRBD2 (5 bases). The germline CDR1 and CDR2 sequences are SGHAT and FQNNGV. V lost 5 bases to trimming and J lost 3 bases, with 16 bases between them. CDR3 length: 16 amino acids. CDR3 nucleotide sequence: TGTGCCAGCAGCCGAACCGGGAAACTTGACACCGGGGAGCTGTTTTTT. Its translation is CASSRTGKLDTGELFF.

This clone was seen only a few times. The chain has TRBV30 and TRBJ2-2; D is perhaps TRBD1 (5 bases). Per germline, CDR1 GTSNPN and CDR2 SVGIG (reference sequence). The CDR3 consists of 15 residues. Deletions cut 0 bases from V and 5 bases from J, with 13 bases between. This chain's CDR3 is CAWSVSAGRTGELFF. In DNA form, the CDR3 reads TGTGCCTGGAGTGTATCGGCAGGGCGGACCGGGGAGCTGTTTTTT.